What follows describes a single TCR beta chain. The data were taken from a study of OX40 agonist ivuxolimab in advanced cancers. About the study: A male proportion of over 70% was recorded, with mean age about 54 years and range about 20 to 79.

Trimming pared 0 bases from V and 1 base from J, leaving 7 bases between. CDR1 is LGHNA and CDR2 is YSLEER in the germline V gene. This CDR3 region has 14 residues. The table came from immunoSEQ multiplex PCR; TCRdb's copy has only in-frame clones and leaves some out. The sample carries tens of thousands of clones, 90% to 95% recorded once. The sequence derives from an adult with an advanced solid tumor such as melanoma, head and neck, liver or kidney cancer. The sample was CD4+ or CD8+ T cells sorted from blood, taken in a trial of the OX40 agonist ivuxolimab. This chain links TRBV4-3 with TRBJ2-7; no reliable D call. CDR3 region: CASSQDRQSYEQYF. In DNA form, the CDR3 reads TGCGCCAGCAGCCAAGATCGGCAATCCTACGAGCAGTACTTC.